A selection of T cell receptor beta chains follows, all from one sample in a study of blood T cell repertoires in COVID-19. Generated by immunoSEQ multiplex PCR, the TCRdb table keeps only in-frame clones and is missing some. The table shows about 200,000 clones, with 85% occurring only once. The sequenced sample was peripheral blood. The receptors stem from a man aged 60 to 69 with COVID-19, enrolled during active disease. Each CDR3 is given with its conserved first and last residue. A D gene is named only where the DNA matches it firmly. Size is stated for part of the rows, as once, few or many counts, or as a class when the clone is expanded.

>.|TRBD1|TRBJ2-3|TRBV10-2
CASRTYGQVASTDTQYF
TGCGCCAGCAGAACTTACGGACAGGTTGCTAGCACAGATACGCAGTATTTT
>.|TRBD1|TRBJ1-1|TRBV7-6
CASSHGGQGFNTEAFF
TGTGCCAGCAGCCACGGGGGACAGGGGTTTAACACTGAAGCTTTCTTT
>.|TRBD1|TRBJ1-2|TRBV5-1
CASSLVGRGSGYTF
TGCGCCAGCAGCTTGGTAGGCAGGGGGTCTGGCTACACCTTC
>.|.|TRBJ1-4|TRBV18
CASSPPFGGDPGEKLFF
TGTGCCAGCTCACCACCGTTCGGGGGTGATCCGGGGGAAAAACTGTTTTTT
>.|.|TRBJ1-2|TRBV3-1/TRBV3-2
CASSPRQASNYGYTF
TGTGCCAGCAGCCCTAGACAGGCATCGAACTATGGCTACACCTTC
>.|.|TRBJ1-1|TRBV3-1/TRBV3-2
CASSPLLSGTEAFF
TGTGCCAGCAGCCCTCTTTTATCGGGGACTGAAGCTTTCTTT
>once|TRBD2|TRBJ2-3|TRBV5-1
CASSMTSGRGPDTQYF
TGCGCCAGCAGCATGACTAGCGGGAGGGGTCCAGATACGCAGTATTTT
>.|TRBD2|TRBJ2-1|TRBV20-1
CSASSLAGGYNEQFF
TGCAGTGCTAGTTCACTAGCGGGAGGGTACAATGAGCAGTTCTTC
>.|.|TRBJ2-1|TRBV2
CASRAGEGAEQFF
TGTGCCAGCAGGGCAGGGGAAGGAGCTGAGCAGTTCTTC
>.|.|TRBJ2-2|TRBV11-3
CASSAGPKHGELFF
TGTGCCAGCAGCGCGGGACCCAAGCACGGGGAGCTGTTTTTT
>.|TRBD1|TRBJ1-1|TRBV7-3
CASSLRGQQLMNTEAFF
TGTGCCAGCAGCCTCCGGGGACAGCAATTAATGAACACTGAAGCTTTCTTT
>.|.|TRBJ2-7|TRBV6-1
CASSDNYEQYF
TGTGCCAGCAGTGACAACTACGAGCAGTACTTC
>.|TRBD2|TRBJ2-7|TRBV7-2
CASSPRTSGRGYEQYF
TGTGCCAGCAGCCCGCGGACTAGCGGGAGGGGCTACGAGCAGTACTTC
>.|TRBD1|TRBJ1-6|TRBV18
CASSPVSTGSDSPLHF
TGTGCCAGCTCACCAGTGTCGACAGGGTCGGATTCACCCCTCCACTTT
>.|TRBD2|TRBJ2-3|TRBV6-2/TRBV6-3
CASSLPPPEGTKDTQYF
TGTGCCAGCAGCTTACCGCCCCCGGAGGGGACTAAAGATACGCAGTATTTT
>.|.|TRBJ2-5|TRBV3-1/TRBV3-2
CASSQAYRIGETQYF
TGTGCCAGCAGCCAAGCATACAGGATTGGTGAGACCCAGTACTTC
>.|TRBD2|TRBJ2-2|TRBV4-1
CASSHVSTSGGELFF
TGCGCCAGCAGCCATGTATCGACTAGCGGCGGGGAGCTGTTTTTT
>.|.|TRBJ1-3|TRBV6-5
CASSYSRVSSGNTIYF
TGTGCCAGCAGTTACTCGCGGGTCTCCTCTGGAAACACCATATATTTT
>.|TRBD1|TRBJ1-5|TRBV7-6
CASSLGDRGNQPQHF
TGTGCCAGCAGCTTAGGGGACAGAGGCAATCAGCCCCAGCATTTT
>.|.|TRBJ1-5|TRBV6-6
CASSYVGNNQPQHF
TGTGCCAGCAGTTACGTCGGGAACAATCAGCCCCAGCATTTT
>.|TRBD2|TRBJ2-3|TRBV30
CAWSPGLATDTQYF
TGTGCCTGGAGTCCTGGACTAGCCACAGATACGCAGTATTTT
>once|TRBD2|TRBJ2-1|TRBV11-2
CASSYLAGASGSPDEQFF
TGTGCCAGCAGCTATTTAGCGGGAGCCAGCGGGAGCCCCGATGAGCAGTTCTTC
>.|.|TRBJ2-3|TRBV5-4
CASSLPLAPSTDTQYF
TGTGCCAGCAGCTTACCCCTCGCGCCGAGCACAGATACGCAGTATTTT
>few|.|TRBJ2-7|TRBV21-1
CASSSYPLTGRSYEQYF
TGTGCCAGCAGCTCTTACCCGTTGACAGGGCGCTCCTACGAGCAGTACTTC